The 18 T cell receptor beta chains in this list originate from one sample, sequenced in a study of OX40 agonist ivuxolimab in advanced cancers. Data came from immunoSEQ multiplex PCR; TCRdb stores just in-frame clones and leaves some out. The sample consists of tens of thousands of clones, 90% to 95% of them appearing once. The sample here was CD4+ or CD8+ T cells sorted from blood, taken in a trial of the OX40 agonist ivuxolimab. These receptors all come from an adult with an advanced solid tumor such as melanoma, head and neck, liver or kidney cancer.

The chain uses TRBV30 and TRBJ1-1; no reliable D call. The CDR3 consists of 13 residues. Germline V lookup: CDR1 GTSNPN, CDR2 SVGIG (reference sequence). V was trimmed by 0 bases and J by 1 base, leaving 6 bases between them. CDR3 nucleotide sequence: TGTGCCTGGAGTGTACTTGGGAACACTGAAGCTTTCTTT. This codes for CAWSVLGNTEAFF.

The CDR3 loop is CATSRSRRLNTEAFF. The CDR3 bases are TGTGCCACCAGCAGATCTCGACGGTTAAACACTGAAGCTTTCTTT. V usage is TRBV15 and J usage is TRBJ1-1; D not certain. Germline-derived CDR1 and CDR2 are LNHNV and YYDKDF (reference sequence). Deletions cut 2 bases from V and 2 bases from J, with 12 bases between. The CDR3 runs 15 residues. The whole variable domain, filled in from reference TRBV15 and TRBJ1-1, reads DAMVIQNPRYQVTQFGKPVTLSCSQTLNHNVMYWYQQKSSQAPKLLFHYYDKDFNNEADTPDNFQSRRPNTSFCFLDIRSPGLGDTAMYLCATSRSRRLNTEAFFGQGTRLTVV.

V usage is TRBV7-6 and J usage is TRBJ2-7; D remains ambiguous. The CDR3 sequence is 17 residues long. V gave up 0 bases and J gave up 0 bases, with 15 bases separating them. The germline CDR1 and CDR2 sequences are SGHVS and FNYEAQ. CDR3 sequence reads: CASSLAPSPDRSYEQYF. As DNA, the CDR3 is TGTGCCAGCAGCTTAGCCCCCTCCCCGGATCGCTCCTACGAGCAGTACTTC.

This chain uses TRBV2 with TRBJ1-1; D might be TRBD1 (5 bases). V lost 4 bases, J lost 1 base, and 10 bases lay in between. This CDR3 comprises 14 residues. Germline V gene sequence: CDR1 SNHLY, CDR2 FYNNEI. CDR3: CASSGGRGNTEAFF. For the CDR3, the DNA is TGTGCCAGCAGTGGGGGCCGGGGGAACACTGAAGCTTTCTTT.

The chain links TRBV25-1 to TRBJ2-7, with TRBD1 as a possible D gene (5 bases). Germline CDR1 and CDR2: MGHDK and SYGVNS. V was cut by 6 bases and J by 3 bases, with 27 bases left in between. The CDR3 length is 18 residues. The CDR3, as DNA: TGTGCCAGCAGCCCTCCCGGCCAGGGTCTTCGATCCTTCTACGAGCAGTACTTC. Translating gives CASSPPGQGLRSFYEQYF.

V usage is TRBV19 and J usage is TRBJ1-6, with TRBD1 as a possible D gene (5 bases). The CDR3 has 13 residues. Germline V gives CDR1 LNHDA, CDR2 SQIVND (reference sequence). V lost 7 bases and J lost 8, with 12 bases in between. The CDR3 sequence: CASNRGMDSPLHF. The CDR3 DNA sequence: TGTGCCAGTAATAGGGGAATGGATTCACCCCTCCACTTT. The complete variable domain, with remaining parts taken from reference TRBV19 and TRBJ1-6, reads DGGITQSPKYLFRKEGQNVTLSCEQNLNHDAMYWYRQDPGQGLRLIYYSQIVNDFQKGDIAEGYSVSREKKESFPLTVTSAQKNPTAFYLCASNRGMDSPLHFGNGTRLTVT.

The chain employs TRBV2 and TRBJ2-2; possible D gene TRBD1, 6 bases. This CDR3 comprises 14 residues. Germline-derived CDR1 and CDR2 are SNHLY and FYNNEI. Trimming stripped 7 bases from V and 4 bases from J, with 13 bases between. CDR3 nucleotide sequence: TGTGCCAGCACCGGACAGCGCCGCACCGGGGAGCTGTTTTTT. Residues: CASTGQRRTGELFF.

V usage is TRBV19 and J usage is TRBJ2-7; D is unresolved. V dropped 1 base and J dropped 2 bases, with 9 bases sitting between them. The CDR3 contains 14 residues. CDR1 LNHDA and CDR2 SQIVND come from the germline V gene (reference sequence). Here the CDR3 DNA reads TGTGCCAGTAGTATAGCGGACGGTCCCTACGAGCAGTACTTC. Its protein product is CASSIADGPYEQYF.

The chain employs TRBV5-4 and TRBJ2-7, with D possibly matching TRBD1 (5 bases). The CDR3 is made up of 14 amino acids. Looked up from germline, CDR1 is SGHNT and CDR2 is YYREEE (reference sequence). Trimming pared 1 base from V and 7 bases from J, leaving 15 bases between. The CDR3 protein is CASSLTGAAREQYF. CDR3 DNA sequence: TGTGCCAGCAGCTTGACAGGTGCGGCAAGGGAGCAGTACTTC.

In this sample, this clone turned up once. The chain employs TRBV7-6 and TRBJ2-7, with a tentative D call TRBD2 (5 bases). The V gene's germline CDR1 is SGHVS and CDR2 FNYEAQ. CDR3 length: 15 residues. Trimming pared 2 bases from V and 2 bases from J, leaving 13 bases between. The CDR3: CASSLRGDYAYEQYF. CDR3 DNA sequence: TGTGCCAGCAGCTTACGCGGTGACTACGCCTACGAGCAGTACTTC.

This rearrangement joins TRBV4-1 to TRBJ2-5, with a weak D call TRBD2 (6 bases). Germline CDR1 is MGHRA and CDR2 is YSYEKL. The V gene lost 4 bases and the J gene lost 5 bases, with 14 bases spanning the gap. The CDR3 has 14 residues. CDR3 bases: TGCGCCAGCAGCCGGGGGACTTGGGGCGAGACCCAGTACTTC. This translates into CASSRGTWGETQYF.

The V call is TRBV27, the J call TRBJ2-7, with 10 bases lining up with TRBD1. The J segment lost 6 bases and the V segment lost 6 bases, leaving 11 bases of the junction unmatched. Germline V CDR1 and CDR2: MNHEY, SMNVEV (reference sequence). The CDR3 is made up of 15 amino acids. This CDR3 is CASSFPGQGLAEQYF. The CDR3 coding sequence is TGTGCCAGCAGCTTTCCGGGACAGGGGTTGGCCGAGCAGTACTTC.

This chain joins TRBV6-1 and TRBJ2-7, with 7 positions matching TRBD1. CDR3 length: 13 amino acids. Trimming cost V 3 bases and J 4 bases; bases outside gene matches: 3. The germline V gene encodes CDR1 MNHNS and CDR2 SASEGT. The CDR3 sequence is CASSDRGPYEQYF. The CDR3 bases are TGTGCCAGCAGTGATAGGGGGCCTTACGAGCAGTACTTC.

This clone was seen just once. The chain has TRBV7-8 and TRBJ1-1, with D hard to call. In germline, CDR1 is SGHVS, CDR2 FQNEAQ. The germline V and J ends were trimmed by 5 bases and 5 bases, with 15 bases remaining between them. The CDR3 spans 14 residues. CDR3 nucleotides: TGTGCCAGCAGCCCTCCGTGGGGAGGGACTGAAGCTTTCTTT. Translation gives CASSPPWGGTEAFF. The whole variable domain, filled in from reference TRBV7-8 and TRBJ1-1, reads GAGVSQSPRYKVAKRGQDVALRCDPISGHVSLFWYQQALGQGPEFLTYFQNEAQLDKSGLPSDRFFAERPEGSVSTLKIQRTQQEDSAVYLCASSPPWGGTEAFFGQGTRLTVV.

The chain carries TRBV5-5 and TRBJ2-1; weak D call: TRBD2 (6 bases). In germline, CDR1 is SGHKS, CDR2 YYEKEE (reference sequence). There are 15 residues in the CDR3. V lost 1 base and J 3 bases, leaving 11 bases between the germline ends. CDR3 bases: TGTGCCAGCAGCTTGTTCTGGGGAGGCTACAATGAGCAGTTCTTC. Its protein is CASSLFWGGYNEQFF.

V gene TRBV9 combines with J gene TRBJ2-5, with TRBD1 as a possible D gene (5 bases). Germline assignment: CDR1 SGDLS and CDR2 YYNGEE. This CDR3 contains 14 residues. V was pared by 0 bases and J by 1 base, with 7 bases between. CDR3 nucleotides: TGTGCCAGCAGCGTAGGGGGCGGCCAAGAGACCCAGTACTTC. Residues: CASSVGGGQETQYF.

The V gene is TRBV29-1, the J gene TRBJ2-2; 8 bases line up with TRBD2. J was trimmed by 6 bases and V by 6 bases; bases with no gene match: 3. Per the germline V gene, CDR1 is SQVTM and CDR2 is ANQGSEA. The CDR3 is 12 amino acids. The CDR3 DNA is TGCAGCGTCCGGCGGGGGGCCGGGGAGCTGTTTTTT. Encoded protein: CSVRRGAGELFF.

CDR3 protein: CASSGRRGTEAFF. For the CDR3, the DNA is TGTGCCAGCAGCGGCCGAAGAGGCACTGAAGCTTTCTTT. The chain combines TRBV9 with TRBJ1-1; D ambiguous. V was cut by 3 bases and J by 4 bases, with 10 bases left in between. The CDR3 totals 13 residues. The germline V gene encodes CDR1 SGDLS and CDR2 YYNGEE. The full variable domain, its missing parts supplied by reference TRBV9 and TRBJ1-1, is DSGVTQTPKHLITATGQRVTLRCSPRSGDLSVYWYQQSLDQGLQFLIQYYNGEERAKGNILERFSAQQFPDLHSELNLSSLELGDSALYFCASSGRRGTEAFFGQGTRLTVV.